This is a list of T cell receptor beta chains from one sample in a study of Ad26.COV2.S vaccination and SARS-CoV-2 variants. The table came from immunoSEQ multiplex PCR; TCRdb's copy has only in-frame clones and leaves some out. Among about 680,000 clones listed, more than 70% were seen once. Sequenced material: peripheral blood, taken in a trial of Ad26.COV2.S vaccine versus placebo. The receptors stem from a person aged 18-60 years who received the Ad26.COV2.S COVID-19 vaccine or a placebo. Both conserved end residues are part of each CDR3. A D gene is named only where the DNA matches it firmly. The size field is filled for only some rows; it gives once, few, many or a size class.

CDR3aa	CDR3nt	abundance	d_gene	j_gene	len	v_gene
CASSVSDLPSYEQYF	TGTGCCAGCAGCGTATCGGACTTACCCTCCTACGAGCAGTACTTC	.	.	TRBJ2-7	15	TRBV9
CASSLGRGGRTEAFF	TGTGCCAGCAGCTTAGGCAGGGGAGGGAGGACTGAAGCTTTCTTT	few	.	TRBJ1-1	15	TRBV5-4
CASSSTPGWSEQYF	TGTGCCAGCAGCTCGACTCCTGGGTGGTCCGAGCAGTACTTC	.	.	TRBJ2-7	14	TRBV7-6
CASSQGGGGYTF	TGTGCCAGCAGCCAAGGCGGGGGTGGCTACACCTTC	once	.	TRBJ1-2	12	TRBV2
CASSPGTTPYNEQFF	TGTGCCAGCAGCCCCGGGACTACTCCTTACAATGAGCAGTTCTTC	.	TRBD2	TRBJ2-1	15	TRBV7-7
CASSYLRGGEKLFF	TGTGCCAGCAGTTATCTCAGGGGGGGCGAAAAACTGTTTTTT	.	TRBD1	TRBJ1-4	14	TRBV6-5
CASSKTAGTSGSQFKNIQYF	TGTGCCAGCAGCAAAACCGCCGGGACTAGCGGAAGCCAATTTAAAAACATTCAGTACTTC	.	TRBD2	TRBJ2-4	20	TRBV4-2
CAWRRTGGSYEQYF	TGTGCCTGGAGAAGGACAGGGGGTTCCTACGAGCAGTACTTC	once	TRBD1	TRBJ2-7	14	TRBV30
CASSPPGGGGELFF	TGTGCCAGCAGCCCCCCCGGGGGCGGCGGGGAGCTGTTTTTT	.	.	TRBJ2-2	14	TRBV3-1/TRBV3-2
CASSYLQWGATGELFF	TGTGCCAGCAGTTACCTCCAGTGGGGGGCCACCGGGGAGCTGTTTTTT	.	.	TRBJ2-2	16	TRBV6-2/TRBV6-3
CASSETGSGGGLSIQYF	TGTGCCAGCAGTGAAACGGGATCAGGGGGAGGCCTAAGCATTCAGTACTTC	.	.	TRBJ2-4	17	TRBV2
CASSVGLAGAYEQYF	TGTGCCAGCAGCGTGGGACTAGCGGGGGCCTACGAGCAGTACTTC	.	TRBD2	TRBJ2-7	15	TRBV13
CASSQDYRLGQYF	TGTGCCAGCAGCCAAGATTATCGGCTCGGGCAGTACTTC	.	.	TRBJ2-7	13	TRBV14
CASSVEAGGTEAFF	TGTGCCAGCAGCGTAGAAGCAGGGGGCACTGAAGCTTTCTTT	.	TRBD1	TRBJ1-1	14	TRBV9
CASSSSGGGYGYTF	TGTGCCAGCAGCTCCTCTGGGGGAGGCTATGGCTACACCTTC	.	.	TRBJ1-2	14	TRBV6-5
CASGTGSGNTIYF	TGTGCCAGCGGGACAGGGAGCGGAAACACCATATATTTT	.	TRBD1	TRBJ1-3	13	TRBV9
CASSPRTGVYGYTF	TGTGCCAGCAGCCCGCGGACAGGAGTCTATGGCTACACCTTC	.	TRBD1	TRBJ1-2	14	TRBV3-1/TRBV3-2
CASSEWTSGPNEQFF	TGTGCCAGCAGCGAATGGACTAGCGGTCCCAATGAGCAGTTCTTC	few	TRBD2	TRBJ2-1	15	TRBV9
CATSELAGTGDNEQFF	TGTGCCACCAGTGAGTTGGCCGGGACAGGGGACAATGAGCAGTTCTTC	.	TRBD1	TRBJ2-1	16	TRBV24-1
CASSQGTRVNTEAFF	TGTGCCAGCAGCCAAGGGACACGGGTCAACACTGAAGCTTTCTTT	.	.	TRBJ1-1	15	TRBV3-1/TRBV3-2
CASSLAPGQGVELFF	TGTGCCAGCAGCTTAGCTCCGGGACAGGGGGTCGAGCTGTTTTTT	.	TRBD1	TRBJ2-2	15	TRBV7-2
CASSPRDNEQFF	TGTGCCAGCAGCCCCAGAGACAATGAGCAGTTCTTC	.	.	TRBJ2-1	12	TRBV11-3
CASSLDRTYEQYF	TGTGCCAGTAGTTTAGACAGAACCTACGAGCAGTACTTC	.	.	TRBJ2-7	13	TRBV19
CASSHPGITYEQYF	TGCGCCAGCAGCCACCCCGGGATTACGTACGAGCAGTACTTC	once	.	TRBJ2-7	14	TRBV5-1
CATSDWVGGAEQFF	TGTGCCACCAGTGATTGGGTGGGAGGGGCTGAGCAGTTCTTC	few	TRBD2	TRBJ2-1	14	TRBV24-1
CASSQAGGGYTF	TGCGCCAGCAGCCAAGCAGGGGGTGGCTACACCTTC	.	TRBD1	TRBJ1-2	12	TRBV4-3
CASSLVSSPEQYF	TGTGCCAGCAGCTTAGTATCCAGCCCCGAGCAGTACTTC	.	.	TRBJ2-7	13	TRBV7-9
CATGSQDGTAKNIQYF	TGTGCCACCGGCTCACAGGACGGTACGGCCAAAAACATTCAGTACTTC	.	.	TRBJ2-4	16	TRBV10-3
CASSLGPGDNQPQHF	TGCGCCAGCAGCTTGGGCCCAGGTGATAATCAGCCCCAGCATTTT	.	.	TRBJ1-5	15	TRBV5-1
CSARIQTGYTF	TGCAGTGCTAGAATCCAAACTGGCTACACCTTC	.	.	TRBJ1-2	11	TRBV20-1